This T cell receptor (beta chain) was identified in a study of early T cells in non-severe SARS-CoV-2 infection. Looking at the study overall: Chains stayed unpaired after sequencing of bulk RNA from unsorted whole blood.

The table lists this clonotype with many counts. Antigen specificity is unknown. Study observations and caveats: VDJdb matching, biased toward anti-spike CD8 responses, missed private and CD4 specificities.

Each cDNA molecule carried a unique molecular identifier. MiXCR, applied by TCRdb to the 5' RACE reads, yields one record per CDR3 protein. The sample has 65,000 to 75,000 distinct CDR3 sequences; approximately 10% are singletons. V lost 4 bases and J lost 7; bases outside the gene matches: 13. Germline V lookup: CDR1 SGHTA, CDR2 FQGTGA. The CDR3 contains 16 residues. The sequence was obtained from an adult who was a healthcare worker with PCR-confirmed SARS-CoV-2 infection or an uninfected control (not recorded which). Sequencing was performed on whole blood. The gene calls are TRBV7-3 and TRBJ2-5; TRBD2 aligns across 9 bases. CDR3 DNA sequence: TGTGCCAGCAGCTCCCGGGGTAGCGGGGGCTTGGGGACCCAGTACTTC. Its translation: CASSSRGSGGLGTQYF.